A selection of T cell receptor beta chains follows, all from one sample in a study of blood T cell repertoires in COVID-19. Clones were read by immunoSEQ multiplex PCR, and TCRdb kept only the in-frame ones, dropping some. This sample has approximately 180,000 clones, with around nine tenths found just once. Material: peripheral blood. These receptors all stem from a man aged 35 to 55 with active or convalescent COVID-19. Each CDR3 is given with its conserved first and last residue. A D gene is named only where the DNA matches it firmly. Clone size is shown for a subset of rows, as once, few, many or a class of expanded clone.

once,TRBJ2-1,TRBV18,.,TGTGCCAGCTCACCTTCCGGGAATGAGCAGTTCTTC,CASSPSGNEQFF
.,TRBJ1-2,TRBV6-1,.,TGTGCCAGCAGTGAAGAAACGGCGTCAGGTGGCTACACCTTC,CASSEETASGGYTF
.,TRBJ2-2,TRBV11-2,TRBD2,TGTGCCAGCAGCCCAGGGACTAGCGGGGGGGCGAACACCGGGGAGCTGTTTTTT,CASSPGTSGGANTGELFF
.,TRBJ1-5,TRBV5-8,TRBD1,TGTGCCAGCAGTCCCGGGACAGCGAATCAGCCCCAGCATTTT,CASSPGTANQPQHF
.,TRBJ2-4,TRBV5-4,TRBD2,TGTGCCAGCAGCTCCGCCATAGCGGGGGGGCTGAACATTCAGTACTTC,CASSSAIAGGLNIQYF
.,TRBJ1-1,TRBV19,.,TGTGCCAGTGAGGACTGGGGGCGGACTGAAGCTTTCTTT,CASEDWGRTEAFF
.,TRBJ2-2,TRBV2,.,TGTGCCAGCAGTGACGAGGTCAGGGCGAACACCGGGGAGCTGTTTTTT,CASSDEVRANTGELFF
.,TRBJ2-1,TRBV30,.,TGTGCCTTACGGGGTCTTTCCTACAATGAGCAGTTCTTC,CALRGLSYNEQFF
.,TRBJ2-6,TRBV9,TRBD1,TGTGCCAGCAGCGTAGGTTTCCAGGGGGTTTTAGGGGCCAACGTCCTGACTTTC,CASSVGFQGVLGANVLTF
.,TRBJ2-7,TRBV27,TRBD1,TGTGCCAGCTCGGGCCAGGGGGTCTACGAGCAGTACTTC,CASSGQGVYEQYF
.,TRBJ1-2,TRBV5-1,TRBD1,TGCGCCAGCAGCTTGGAGGGGGCCGGTGGCTACACCTTC,CASSLEGAGGYTF
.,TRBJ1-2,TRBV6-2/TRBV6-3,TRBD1,TGTGCCAGCAGTCCGACAGGGGTCAATGGCTACACCTTC,CASSPTGVNGYTF
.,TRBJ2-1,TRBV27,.,TGTGCCAGCACTACGAGACTCTCGGGCGGGGATGAGCAGTTCTTC,CASTTRLSGGDEQFF
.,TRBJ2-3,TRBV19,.,TGTGCCAGTAGTTCTCTCTTCACAGATACGCAGTATTTT,CASSSLFTDTQYF
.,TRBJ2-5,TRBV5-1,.,TGCGCCAGCAGGGGTACAGGGGCGGGACAAGAGACCCAGTACTTC,CASRGTGAGQETQYF
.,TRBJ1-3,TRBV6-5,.,TGTGCCAGCAGGGCGGAGGATCTGGGTGGAAACACCATATATTTT,CASRAEDLGGNTIYF
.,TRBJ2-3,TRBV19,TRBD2,TGTGCCAGTAGTATAAACTTCCGAGCGGGAGGAGATACGCAGTATTTT,CASSINFRAGGDTQYF
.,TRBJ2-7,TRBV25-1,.,TGTGCCAGCAGTGATTTCACGGACATGCAGTACTTC,CASSDFTDMQYF
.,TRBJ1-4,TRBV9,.,TGTGCCAGCAGCCCACAGGCGGCCAAGAATGAAAAACTGTTTTTT,CASSPQAAKNEKLFF
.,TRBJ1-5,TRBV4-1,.,TGCGCCAGCAGCCCCGCACTCAATCAGCCCCAGCATTTT,CASSPALNQPQHF
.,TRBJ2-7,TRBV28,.,TGTGCCAGCAGTTTGGTTACGGTTCTCTACGAGCAGTACTTC,CASSLVTVLYEQYF
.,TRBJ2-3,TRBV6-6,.,TGTGCCAGCAGTCCAATCGCGACAGGTACGAGGGCAGATACGCAGTATTTT,CASSPIATGTRADTQYF
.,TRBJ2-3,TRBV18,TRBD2,TGTGCCAGCTCACCATGGCCTGGGGGGGTCAGCACAGATACGCAGTATTTT,CASSPWPGGVSTDTQYF
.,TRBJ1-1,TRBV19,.,TGTGCCAGTAGTCCAGGTGTGGCTGAAGCTTTCTTT,CASSPGVAEAFF
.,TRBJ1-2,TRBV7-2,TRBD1,TGTGCCAGCAGCTTGGACGGGACAGGGGGCCTTGTGGGTGGCTACACCTTC,CASSLDGTGGLVGGYTF
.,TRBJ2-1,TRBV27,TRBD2,TGTGCCAGCAGTCCCAGAGGGCTAGCGGGAGTCAATGAGCAGTTCTTC,CASSPRGLAGVNEQFF
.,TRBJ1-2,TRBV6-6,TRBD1,TGTGCCAGCAGCCGTGGGACAGGGGGGAACTATGGCTACACCTTC,CASSRGTGGNYGYTF
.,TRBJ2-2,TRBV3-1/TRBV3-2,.,TGTGCCTCGGGACACTACACCGGGGAGCTGTTTTTT,CASGHYTGELFF
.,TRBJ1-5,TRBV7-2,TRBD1,TGTGCCAGCAGCTCCAAGACAGGGTACCAGCCCCAGCATTTT,CASSSKTGYQPQHF
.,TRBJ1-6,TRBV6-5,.,TGTGCCAGCAGTTACTCCAGGGCAGACAATTCACCCCTCCACTTT,CASSYSRADNSPLHF
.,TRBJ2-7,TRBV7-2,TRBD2,TGTGCCAGCAGCGTGCGGACTAGCGGGAGTAGGTACGAGCAGTACTTC,CASSVRTSGSRYEQYF
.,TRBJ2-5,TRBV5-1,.,TGCGCCAGCAGCAAGACAGTCCAAGAGACCCAGTACTTC,CASSKTVQETQYF
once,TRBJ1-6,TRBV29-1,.,TGCAGCGTTGTAGGTGGTAGCGGTTCACCCCTCCACTTT,CSVVGGSGSPLHF
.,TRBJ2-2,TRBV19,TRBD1,TGTGCCAGTAGTAGTCCGGGACAGGGAGGGACTGCGAGCACCGGGGAGCTGTTTTTT,CASSSPGQGGTASTGELFF
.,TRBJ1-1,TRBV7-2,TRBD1,TGTGCCAGCAGCCCCCAGGGGGCCGCAAACACTGAAGCTTTCTTT,CASSPQGAANTEAFF
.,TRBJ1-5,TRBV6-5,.,TGTGCCAGCGGCGGACAGTTCGGCAATCAGCCCCAGCATTTT,CASGGQFGNQPQHF
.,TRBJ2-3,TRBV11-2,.,TGTGCCAGCAGCACCCGCGGGTCTCCCAGGGGTACGCAGTATTTT,CASSTRGSPRGTQYF
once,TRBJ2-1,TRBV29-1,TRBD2,TGCAGCGCCGGAGCGGGGGGCCGTGGTGAGCAGTTCTTC,CSAGAGGRGEQFF
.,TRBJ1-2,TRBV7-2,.,TGTGCCAGCAGCACGGGGTTCTATGGCTACACCTTC,CASSTGFYGYTF
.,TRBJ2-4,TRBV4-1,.,TGCGCCAGCAGCCAAGATCCCTCAGGGTACGGCAAAAACATTCAGTACTTC,CASSQDPSGYGKNIQYF